This T cell receptor beta chain is drawn from a study of cytomegalovirus exposure and HLA in healthy donors (dated by TCRdb to the late 2010s). For the wider study: In an earlier analysis of under 600 of the donors, about 260 Gb of sequence data and 120 million or so unique TCR beta sequences from roughly 180 million T cells were reported. An early release covering roughly 640 HLA-typed donors comprised 300 to 350 gigabases of sequencing data and about 90 million unique TCR sequences. Of the 350 to 400 genotyped donors, over 70% fell in the genetic ancestry cluster associated with self-reported Caucasian donors. The aim of the study was to test whether cataloging public T cell receptors could identify signatures of past pathogen exposure. The T cell repertoires of 666 subjects were profiled by immunosequencing and related to cytomegalovirus serostatus. A separate validation cohort of roughly 130 different subjects was used in addition to the roughly 670-subject first cohort. The study combined high-throughput TCR immunosequencing, statistical association of individual TCRs with disease status, and machine learning to predict cytomegalovirus infection status. In a later analysis, previously published TCR beta repertoires from more than 500 donors were re-analyzed and high-resolution HLA genotyping was added so that TCR occurrence patterns could be studied. Rather than drawing on any new phenotypic data, the later analysis identified candidate immune exposures from TCR beta sequences and the way those sequences occurred across donors. In an earlier analysis of more than 550 of the donors, high-throughput TCR beta sequencing was used to judge whether each TCR beta V gene segment behaved as functional or pseudogenic. Donor age, sex, ethnicity and CMV serostatus were compiled alongside the repertoire data. A later genetic analysis used genome-wide SNP genotypes for 398 of the 666 donors, treating that subset as a discovery cohort. All discovery cohort repertoires had been generated on a single sequencing platform. HLA typing covered class I and class II loci at four-digit resolution. The number of typed donors differed by locus: roughly 629-640 for A, B, C, DRB1 and DQB1; approximately 540 for DQA1; 600 to 610 for DPA1; and approximately 450 for DPB1. A few DR-DQ haplotypes were handled as single units for association and clustering because linkage in the cohort was strong. On average, around 240,000 unique TCR beta nucleotide sequences were sequenced per donor among several hundred genotyped donors of the cohort, with roughly 19% of those sequences being non-productive. Summary of the overall study and its limitations: In a later genetic analysis, a missense DCLRE1C variant was associated with V-gene and J-gene trimming of TCR beta chains, and the association was replicated in an independent cohort. When HLA alleles, especially DR and DQ, strongly co-occurred, attributing TCR associations to individual alleles was difficult. A further reported finding was that TCR beta sequences accurately predicted the HLA-A and HLA-B alleles for most subjects in the first cohort. Immune exposure information for the cohort was limited to CMV serostatus. Several of the top co-occurrence clusters appeared to be linked to parvovirus B19, influenza, CMV and Epstein-Barr virus, according to a later analysis. This cohort had only TCR beta chains sequenced, and the lack of alpha or paired-chain data limited which features could be detected. Sequencing depth was assumed to be roughly uniform across donors in the presence/absence analyses, though that assumption may not hold. Because HLA typing was missing for some donors at each locus, association tests included only the typed subset. Three of the identified cytomegalovirus-associated TCR beta chains were confirmed in vitro to be specific for cytomegalovirus antigens. The study gave a list of 150 to 200 TCR beta chains associated with cytomegalovirus. Broadly in line with IMGT annotations, most TCR beta V segments showed up in productive rearrangements about 87% or about 30% of the time in an earlier analysis of about 500 of the donors. Some 15 rarely observed V segments, including chromosome 9 orphons, were excluded from the earlier analysis of approximately 500 of the donors because counts were too low. Specific HLA alleles were associated with more than 15,000 TCR beta sequences at a false discovery rate of 0.05 in a later analysis. In a later genetic analysis, fewer N-insertions in productive TCRs were reported among donors in an Asian-associated ancestry cluster than the roughly 700-donor mean. According to a later analysis, TCR association rates differed among HLA loci, with DRB1 alleles showing the most associated TCRs and HLA-C alleles showing the fewest. Correlated functional status among segregating V segments might reflect linkage disequilibrium, but an unknown experimental factor could not be ruled out. The sequencing pipeline was judged likely to have produced a cluster of highly shared sequence variants as a technical artifact. It was suggested by the authors that the approach could potentially be generalized to other disease states and immunological phenotypes. Across donors, most TCR sequences were observed very rarely, whereas some public TCRs were present in many individuals. The classifier was reported to diagnose cytomegalovirus status with high specificity and sensitivity in both the original and validation cohorts. A later analysis found that HLA-associated TCR beta chains were more clonally expanded and had lower generation probabilities than equally common non-associated chains. Because the 87-base-pair reads could not distinguish some IMGT-functional V segments, including TRBV6-2 and TRBV6-3, those segments were excluded. A later analysis found that most CMV-associated TCR beta chains appeared HLA-restricted, with HLA associations seemingly driven largely by CMV exposure.

Library method: the immunoSEQ multiplex PCR assay. A mixture of 60 forward primers for TCR Vbeta segments and 13 reverse primers for TCR Jbeta segments was used in the multiplex PCR. The CDR3 region of rearranged TCR beta genes was amplified from genomic DNA by a multiplex PCR assay. Amplified TCR beta libraries were sequenced as 87-base-pair reads on the Illumina HiSeq System. Processing in the source paper ran as follows. A later analysis counted 65 million to 90 million unique TCR beta chains across the 640 or so repertoires, and around 9.9 million of these chains were shared by at least two donors. Raw reads were error-corrected and collapsed into unique sequences with a nearest-neighbor algorithm that merged closely related sequences to remove PCR and sequencing errors. V, D and J gene segments were assigned by aligning CDR3 sequences to IMGT reference sequences. Each retained sequence needed at least a six-nucleotide match to both a V gene segment and a J gene segment. A rearrangement was called productive if the CDR3 had no stop codons and remained in frame with V and J, and every other rearrangement was called non-productive. Following IMGT convention, CDR3 was defined as the stretch from the second conserved V-encoded cysteine to the conserved J-encoded phenylalanine. Sequences without an unambiguous match to a single V gene segment were excluded from the earlier analysis of over 500 of the donors. An earlier analysis of around 600 of the donors classified V segments as functional when productive rearrangements were above 56.7% and as segregating when the standard deviation between donors was above 5%. A statistical classification framework was developed to diagnose cytomegalovirus status using the catalog of TCR beta chain sequences. V and J gene assignment, in a later analysis, came from comparing TCR nucleotide sequences with IMGT/GENE-DB human TR gene sequences. Using the TCRdist pipeline, a later analysis assigned CDR3 sequences along with most-parsimonious VDJ recombination scenarios. In a later analysis, each TCR beta chain was defined by its CDR3 amino acid sequence together with its V-gene family, and reads without a unique V-gene family were excluded. As a way to deal with suspected cross-contamination and a sequencing artifact, a later analysis dropped approximately 570 nucleotide sequences that were highly shared and had low generation probability. In a later analysis, a clonal expansion index for each public chain was calculated from normalized within-repertoire ranks of inferred template counts. In a later analysis, generation probabilities were computed using a VDJ recombination model fitted to out-of-frame rearrangements, and the results were checked against IGoR. In a later analysis, TCR-TCR, TCR-HLA and TCR-CMV co-occurrence was scored with hypergeometric tests, and a repertoire-size bias correction was applied to TCR pairs. False discovery rates were estimated in a later analysis by permuting HLA or CMV assignments 20 times. A later analysis grouped co-occurring TCRs with DBSCAN, adding TCRdist sequence similarity when clustering within HLA-allele-positive subsets. Co-occurrence clustering excluded repertoires with fewer than 30,000 or more than 120,000 public chains, plus five with anomalous nucleotide sharing. TCRdb limited this immuneACCESS table to in-frame rearrangements with V and J called. A share of clones is missing; checked studies link under half to unresolved V genes, and the rest is unexplained. That table furnishes V, J and clone size, whereas the DNA furnished D and trimming. In this sample the table shows approximately 220,000 clones, 65% to 85% of which occur a single time. Under 0.85% of the sample lies in the top ten.

CDR1 and CDR2 are drawn from the germline V gene: ENHRY, SYGVKD. Trimming leaves V shorter by 3 bases and J shorter by 6 bases, with the junction holding 7 bases beyond the gene matches. Counted from cysteine to phenylalanine, this CDR3 has 15 amino acids. Of all the DNA, just the CDR3 is kept, 45 bases in frame from base 1. As concerns this clone: Its antigen target is currently unknown. Within one base of it there is no much larger clone, and no base qualities were kept.

The cohort was made up of several hundred healthy bone marrow donors. All cohort members were sampled while nominally healthy, although unrecorded immune exposures were likely present. The donor tested CMV seronegative and was one of the 352 seronegative cohort members. Every donor gave a peripheral blood sample, and the peripheral blood mononuclear cells from that sample were used for TCR beta sequencing. The Qiagen DNeasy Blood Extraction Kit was used to extract genomic DNA from the blood cell samples. The source is a boy between 2 and 10 years old in good health and CMV-seronegative. The sequence is built from TRBV10-3 and TRBJ2-2, and TRBD2 matches 7 of the central bases. The sequenced sample was PBMCs. The nucleotide sequence is TGTGCCATCAGTGATGGACCTGGGGGGGCCGGGGAGCTGTTTTTT. This gives the protein CAISDGPGGAGELFF.